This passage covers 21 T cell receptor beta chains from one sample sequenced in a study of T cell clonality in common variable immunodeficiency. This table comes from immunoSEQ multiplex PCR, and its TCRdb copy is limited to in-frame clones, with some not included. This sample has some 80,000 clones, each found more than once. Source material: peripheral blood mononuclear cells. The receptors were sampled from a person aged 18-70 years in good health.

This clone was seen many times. Partial CDR3 DNA: TGCAGCGTTGAAGTCGGGTATGGC. It is translated as CSVEVGYG. The entire CDR3 protein is CSVEVGYGYTF. The chain joins TRBV29-1 to TRBJ1-2; no firm D call. Read coverage stops 3 residues before the CDR3 terminus; the germline J gene supplies the remainder. V gave up 1 base and J gave up 5 bases, with 5 bases separating them. The CDR3 contains 11 residues. Germline V gene sequence: CDR1 SQVTM, CDR2 ANQGSEA.

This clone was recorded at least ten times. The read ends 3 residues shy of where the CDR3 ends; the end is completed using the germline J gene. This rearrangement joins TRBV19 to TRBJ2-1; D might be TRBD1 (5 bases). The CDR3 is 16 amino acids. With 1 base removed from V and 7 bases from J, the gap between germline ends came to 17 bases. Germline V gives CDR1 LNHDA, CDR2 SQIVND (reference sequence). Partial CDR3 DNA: TGTGCCAGTAGTATAGTGGGAACAGGTCTTTGGAATGAG. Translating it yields CASSIVGTGLWNE. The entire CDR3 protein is CASSIVGTGLWNEQFF. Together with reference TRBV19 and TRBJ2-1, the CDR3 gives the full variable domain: DGGITQSPKYLFRKEGQNVTLSCEQNLNHDAMYWYRQDPGQGLRLIYYSQIVNDFQKGDIAEGYSVSREKKESFPLTVTSAQKNPTAFYLCASSIVGTGLWNEQFFGPGTRLTVL.

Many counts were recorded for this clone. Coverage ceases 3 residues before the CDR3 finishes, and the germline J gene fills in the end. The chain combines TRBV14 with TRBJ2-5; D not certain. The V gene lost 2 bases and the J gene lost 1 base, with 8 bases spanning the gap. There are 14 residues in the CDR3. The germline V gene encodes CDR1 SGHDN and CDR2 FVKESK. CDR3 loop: CASSQYKGQETQYF. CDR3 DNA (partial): TGTGCCAGCAGCCAATACAAGGGCCAAGAGACC.

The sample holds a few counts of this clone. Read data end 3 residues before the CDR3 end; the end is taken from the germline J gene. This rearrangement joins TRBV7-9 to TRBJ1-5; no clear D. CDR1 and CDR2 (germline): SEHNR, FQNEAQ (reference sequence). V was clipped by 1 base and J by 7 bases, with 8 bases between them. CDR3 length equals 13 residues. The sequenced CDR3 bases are TGTGCCAGCAGCTTAGGGCGGGGACAGCCC. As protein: CASSLGRGQP. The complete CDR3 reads CASSLGRGQPQHF.

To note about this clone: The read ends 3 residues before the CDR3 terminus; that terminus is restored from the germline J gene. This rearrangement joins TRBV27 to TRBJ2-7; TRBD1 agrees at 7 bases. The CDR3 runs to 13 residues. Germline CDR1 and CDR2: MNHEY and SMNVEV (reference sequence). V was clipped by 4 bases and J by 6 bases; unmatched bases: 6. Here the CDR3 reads CASSSTGWGEQYF. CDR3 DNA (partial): TGTGCCAGCAGTTCGACAGGGTGGGGCGAG.

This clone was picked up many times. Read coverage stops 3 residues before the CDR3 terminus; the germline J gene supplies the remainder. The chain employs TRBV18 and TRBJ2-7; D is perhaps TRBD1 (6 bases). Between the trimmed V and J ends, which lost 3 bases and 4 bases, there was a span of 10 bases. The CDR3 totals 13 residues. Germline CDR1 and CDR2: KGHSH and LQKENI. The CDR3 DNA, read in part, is TGTGCCAGCTCACCCTCCACAGGGTACGAG. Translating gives CASSPSTGYE. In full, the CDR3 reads CASSPSTGYEQYF.

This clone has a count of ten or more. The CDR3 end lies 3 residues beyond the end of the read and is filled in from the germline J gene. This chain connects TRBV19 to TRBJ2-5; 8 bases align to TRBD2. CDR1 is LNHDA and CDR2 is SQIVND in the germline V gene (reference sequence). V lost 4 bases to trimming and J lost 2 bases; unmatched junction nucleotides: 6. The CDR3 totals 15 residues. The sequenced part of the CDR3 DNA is TGTGCCAGTAGTAGGACTAGCCTTGGGCAAGAGACC. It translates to CASSRTSLGQET. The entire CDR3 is CASSRTSLGQETQYF.

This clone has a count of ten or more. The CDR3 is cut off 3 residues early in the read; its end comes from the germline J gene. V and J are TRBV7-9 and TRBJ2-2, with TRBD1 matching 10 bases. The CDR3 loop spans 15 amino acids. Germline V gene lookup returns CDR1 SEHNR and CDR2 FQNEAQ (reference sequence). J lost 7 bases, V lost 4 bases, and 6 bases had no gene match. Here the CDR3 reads CASSSRDRGVGELFF. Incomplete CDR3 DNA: TGTGCCAGCAGCTCGAGGGACAGGGGTGTCGGGGAG.

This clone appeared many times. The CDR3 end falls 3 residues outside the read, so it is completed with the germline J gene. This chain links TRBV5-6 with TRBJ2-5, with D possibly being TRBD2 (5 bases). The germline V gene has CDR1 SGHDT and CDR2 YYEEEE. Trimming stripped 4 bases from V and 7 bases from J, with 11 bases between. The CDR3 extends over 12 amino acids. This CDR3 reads CASSLAGGTQYF. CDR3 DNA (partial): TGTGCCAGCAGCCTGGCGGGTGGGACC.

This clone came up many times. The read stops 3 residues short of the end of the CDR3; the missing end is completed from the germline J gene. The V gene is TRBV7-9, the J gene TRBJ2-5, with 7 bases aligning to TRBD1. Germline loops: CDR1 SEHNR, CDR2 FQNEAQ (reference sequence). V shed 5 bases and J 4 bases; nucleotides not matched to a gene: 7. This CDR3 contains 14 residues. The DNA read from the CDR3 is TGTGCCAGCAGCGATAGGACAGGCGGAGAGACC. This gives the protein CASSDRTGGET. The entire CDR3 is CASSDRTGGETQYF.

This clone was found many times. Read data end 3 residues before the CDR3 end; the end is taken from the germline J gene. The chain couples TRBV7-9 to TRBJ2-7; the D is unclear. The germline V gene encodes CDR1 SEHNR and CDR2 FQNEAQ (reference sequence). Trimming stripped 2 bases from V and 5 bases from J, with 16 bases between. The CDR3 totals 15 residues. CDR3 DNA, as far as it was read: TGTGCCAGCAGCTTAAGGGCCCTCGATTCCCACGAG. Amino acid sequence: CASSLRALDSHE. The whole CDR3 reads CASSLRALDSHEQYF. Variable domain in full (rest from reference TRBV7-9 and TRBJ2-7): DTGVSQNPRHKITKRGQNVTFRCDPISEHNRLYWYRQTLGQGPEFLTYFQNEAQLEKSRLLSDRFSAERPKGSFSTLEIQRTEQGDSAMYLCASSLRALDSHEQYFGPGTRLTVT.

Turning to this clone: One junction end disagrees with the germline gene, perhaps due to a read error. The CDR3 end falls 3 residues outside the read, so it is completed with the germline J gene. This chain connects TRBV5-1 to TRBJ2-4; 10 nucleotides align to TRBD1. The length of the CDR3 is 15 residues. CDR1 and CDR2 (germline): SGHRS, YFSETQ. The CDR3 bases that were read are TGCGCCTGCAGCCCGGGCGACAGGGGGCGTAACATT. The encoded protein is CACSPGDRGRNI. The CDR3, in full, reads CACSPGDRGRNIQYF.

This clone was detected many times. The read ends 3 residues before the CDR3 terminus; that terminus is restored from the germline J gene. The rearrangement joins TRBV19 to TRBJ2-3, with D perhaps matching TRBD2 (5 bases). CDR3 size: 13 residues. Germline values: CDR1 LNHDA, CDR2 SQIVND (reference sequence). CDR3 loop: CATAGPVTDTQYF. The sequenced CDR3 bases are TGTGCGACGGCGGGCCCCGTAACAGATACG.

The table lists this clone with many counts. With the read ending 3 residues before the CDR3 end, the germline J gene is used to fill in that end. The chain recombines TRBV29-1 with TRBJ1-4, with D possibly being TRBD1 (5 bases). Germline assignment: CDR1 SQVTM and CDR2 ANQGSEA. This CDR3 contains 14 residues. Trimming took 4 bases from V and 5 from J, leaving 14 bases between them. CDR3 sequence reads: CSVVSDRSNEKLFF. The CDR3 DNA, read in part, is TGCAGCGTTGTGTCCGACAGATCGAATGAAAAA.

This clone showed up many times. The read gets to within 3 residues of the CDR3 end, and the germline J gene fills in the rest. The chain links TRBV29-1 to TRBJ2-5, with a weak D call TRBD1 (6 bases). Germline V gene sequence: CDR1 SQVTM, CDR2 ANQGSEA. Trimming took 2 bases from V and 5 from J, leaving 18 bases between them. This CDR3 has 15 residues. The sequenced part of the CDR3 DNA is TGCAGCGTTGAACCACAACAGGGTCTGTGGGAGACC. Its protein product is CSVEPQQGLWET. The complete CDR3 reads CSVEPQQGLWETQYF.

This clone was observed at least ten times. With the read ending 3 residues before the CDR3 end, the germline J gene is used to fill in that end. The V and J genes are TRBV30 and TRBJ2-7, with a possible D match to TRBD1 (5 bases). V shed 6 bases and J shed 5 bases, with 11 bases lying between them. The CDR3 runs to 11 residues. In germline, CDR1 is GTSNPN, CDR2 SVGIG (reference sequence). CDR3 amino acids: CACCRDHEQYF. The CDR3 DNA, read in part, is TGTGCCTGCTGCAGGGATCACGAG.

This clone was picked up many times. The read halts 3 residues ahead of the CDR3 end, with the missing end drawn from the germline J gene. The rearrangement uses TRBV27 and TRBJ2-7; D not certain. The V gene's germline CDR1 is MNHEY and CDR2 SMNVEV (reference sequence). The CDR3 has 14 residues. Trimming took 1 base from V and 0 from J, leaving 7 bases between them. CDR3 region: CASSLFPSSYEQYF. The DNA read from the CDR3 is TGTGCCAGCAGTTTATTCCCCAGCTCCTACGAG.

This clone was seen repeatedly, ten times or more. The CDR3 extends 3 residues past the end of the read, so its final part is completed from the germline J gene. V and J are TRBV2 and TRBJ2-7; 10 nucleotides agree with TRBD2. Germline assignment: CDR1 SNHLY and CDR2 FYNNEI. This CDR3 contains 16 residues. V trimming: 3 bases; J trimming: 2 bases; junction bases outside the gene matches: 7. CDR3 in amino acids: CASSDPSTSGPYEQYF. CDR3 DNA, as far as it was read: TGTGCCAGCAGTGACCCTTCGACTAGCGGGCCCTACGAG.

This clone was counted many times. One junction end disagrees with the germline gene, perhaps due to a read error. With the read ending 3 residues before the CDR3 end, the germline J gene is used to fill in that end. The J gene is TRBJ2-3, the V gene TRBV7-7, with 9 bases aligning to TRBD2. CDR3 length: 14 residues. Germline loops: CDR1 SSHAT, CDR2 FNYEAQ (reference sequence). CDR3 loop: CASSPGLATDTQYF. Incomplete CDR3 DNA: TGTGCTAGCAGCCCGGGACTAGCAACAGATACG.

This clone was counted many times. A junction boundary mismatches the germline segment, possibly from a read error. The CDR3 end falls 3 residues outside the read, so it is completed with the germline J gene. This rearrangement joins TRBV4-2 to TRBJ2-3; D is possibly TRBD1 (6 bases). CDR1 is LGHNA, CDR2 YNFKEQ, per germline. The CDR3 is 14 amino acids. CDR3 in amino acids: CASSVDRPTDTQYF. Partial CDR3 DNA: TGCGCCAGCAGCGTCGACAGGCCCACAGATACG.

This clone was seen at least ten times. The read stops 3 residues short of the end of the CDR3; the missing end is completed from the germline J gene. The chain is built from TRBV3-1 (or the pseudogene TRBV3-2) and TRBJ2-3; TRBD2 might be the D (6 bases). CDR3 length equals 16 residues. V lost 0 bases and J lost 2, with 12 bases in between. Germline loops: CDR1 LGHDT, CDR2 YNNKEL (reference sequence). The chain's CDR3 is CASSQDPGGLTDTQYF. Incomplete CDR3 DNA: TGTGCCAGCAGCCAAGACCCCGGGGGACTCACAGATACG.